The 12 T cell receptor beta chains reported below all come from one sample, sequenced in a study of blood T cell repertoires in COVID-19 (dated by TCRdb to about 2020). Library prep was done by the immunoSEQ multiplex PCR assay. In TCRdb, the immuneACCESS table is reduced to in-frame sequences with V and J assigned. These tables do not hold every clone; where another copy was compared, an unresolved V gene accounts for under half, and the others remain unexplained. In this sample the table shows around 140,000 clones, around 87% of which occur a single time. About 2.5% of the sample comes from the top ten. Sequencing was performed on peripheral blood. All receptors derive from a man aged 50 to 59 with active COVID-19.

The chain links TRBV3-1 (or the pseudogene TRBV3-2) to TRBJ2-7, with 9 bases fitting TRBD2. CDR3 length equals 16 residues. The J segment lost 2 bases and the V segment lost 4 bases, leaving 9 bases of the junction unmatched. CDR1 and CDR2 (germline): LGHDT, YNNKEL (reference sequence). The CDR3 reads CASSLQGGGGAYEQYF. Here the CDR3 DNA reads TGTGCCAGCAGCCTCCAAGGTGGCGGGGGGGCCTACGAGCAGTACTTC.

This chain's CDR3 is CASRTGDSNSNEQFF. DNA for the CDR3: TGCGCCAGCAGAACGGGGGACAGCAATTCCAATGAGCAGTTCTTC. The chain is built from TRBV5-1 and TRBJ2-1; a possible D gene is TRBD1 (7 bases). Germline assignment: CDR1 SGHRS and CDR2 YFSETQ. The CDR3 consists of 15 residues. The V and J ends lost 5 bases and 6 bases respectively, with 18 bases between them.

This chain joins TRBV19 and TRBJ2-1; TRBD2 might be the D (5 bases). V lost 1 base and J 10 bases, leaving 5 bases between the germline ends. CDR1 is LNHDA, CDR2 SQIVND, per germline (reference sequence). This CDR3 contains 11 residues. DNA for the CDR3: TGTGCCAGTAGTATAGGGGAGGAGCAGTTCTTC. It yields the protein CASSIGEEQFF.

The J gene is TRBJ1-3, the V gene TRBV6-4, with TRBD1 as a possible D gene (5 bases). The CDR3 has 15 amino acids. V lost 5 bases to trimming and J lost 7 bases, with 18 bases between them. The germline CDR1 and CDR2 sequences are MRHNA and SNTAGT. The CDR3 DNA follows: TGTGCCAGCAGTTTCGACAGCTCAACATGGAACACCATATATTTT. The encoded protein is CASSFDSSTWNTIYF.

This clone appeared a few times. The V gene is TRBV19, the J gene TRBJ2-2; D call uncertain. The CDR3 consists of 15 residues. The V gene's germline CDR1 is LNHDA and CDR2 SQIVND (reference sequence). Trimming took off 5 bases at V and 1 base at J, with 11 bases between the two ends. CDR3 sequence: CASSSLGLNTGELFF. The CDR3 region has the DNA TGTGCCAGTAGTTCGCTGGGCCTGAACACCGGGGAGCTGTTTTTT.

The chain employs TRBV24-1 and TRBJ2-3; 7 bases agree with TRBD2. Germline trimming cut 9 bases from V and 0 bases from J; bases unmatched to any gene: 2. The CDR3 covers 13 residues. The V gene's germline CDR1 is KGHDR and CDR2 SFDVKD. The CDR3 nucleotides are TGTGCCACCGGGGGGGAAAGCACAGATACGCAGTATTTT. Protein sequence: CATGGESTDTQYF.

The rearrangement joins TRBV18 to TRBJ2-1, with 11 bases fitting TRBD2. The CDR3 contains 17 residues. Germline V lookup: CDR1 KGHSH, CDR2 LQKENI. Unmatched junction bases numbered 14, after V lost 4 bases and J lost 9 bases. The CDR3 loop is CASSREMIAGGPTEQFF. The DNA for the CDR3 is TGTGCCAGCTCACGAGAAATGATAGCGGGGGGGCCCACTGAGCAGTTCTTC.

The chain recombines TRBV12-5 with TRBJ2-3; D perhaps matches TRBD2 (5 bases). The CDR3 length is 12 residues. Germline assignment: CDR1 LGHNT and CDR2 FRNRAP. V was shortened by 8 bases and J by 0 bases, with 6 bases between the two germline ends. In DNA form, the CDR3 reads TGTGCTAGTCGGGGTAGCACAGATACGCAGTATTTT. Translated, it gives CASRGSTDTQYF.

CDR3: CASSLAGQGQGNQPQHF. The CDR3 nucleotides read TGTGCCAGCAGCTTAGCCGGGCAGGGACAGGGCAATCAGCCCCAGCATTTT. The genes are TRBV7-9 and TRBJ1-5, with 8 bases matching TRBD1. CDR1 and CDR2 (germline): SEHNR, FQNEAQ (reference sequence). The CDR3 has 17 amino acids. The V gene end was trimmed by 0 bases and the J gene end by 2 bases; junction bases not matched to a gene: 6.

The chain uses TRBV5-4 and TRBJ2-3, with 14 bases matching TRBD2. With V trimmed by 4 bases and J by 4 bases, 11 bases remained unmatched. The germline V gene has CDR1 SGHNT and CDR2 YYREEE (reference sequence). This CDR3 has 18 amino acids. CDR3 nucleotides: TGTGCCAGCAGCCCAACACCCCAGACTAGCGGGGGGGCAGATACGCAGTATTTT. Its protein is CASSPTPQTSGGADTQYF.

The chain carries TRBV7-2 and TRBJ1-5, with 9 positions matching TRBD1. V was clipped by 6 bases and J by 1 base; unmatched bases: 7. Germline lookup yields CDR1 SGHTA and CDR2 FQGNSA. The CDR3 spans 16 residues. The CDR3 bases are TGTGCCAGCAGTTTACAGGGGGCAAGCAGCAATCAGCCCCAGCATTTT. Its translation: CASSLQGASSNQPQHF.

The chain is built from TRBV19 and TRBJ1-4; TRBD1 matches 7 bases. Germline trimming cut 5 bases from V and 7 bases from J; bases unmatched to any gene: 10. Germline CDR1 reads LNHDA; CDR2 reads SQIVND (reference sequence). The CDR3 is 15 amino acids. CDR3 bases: TGTGCCAGTAGTGGTCTACAGGGGAGATTTGAAAAACTGTTTTTT. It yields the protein CASSGLQGRFEKLFF.